This T cell receptor (beta chain) stems from a study of response to subunit inactivated influenza vaccine. Study-wide findings and caveats: There was a suggestion from the authors that each seasonal influenza vaccination recruits few new T cells.

TCRdb re-called the RT-PCR reads through MiXCR, storing one row per CDR3 protein. The sample shows roughly 650,000 distinct CDR3 sequences, 15% to 18% of them seen only once. V lost 4 bases and J lost 3; bases outside the gene matches: 6. The CDR3 length is 15 residues. Germline-derived CDR1 and CDR2 are SGHDN and FVKESK. Regarding this clonotype: Its antigen remains unknown.

This specimen was PBMCs from blood, taken roughly 12 days after vaccination. The chain uses TRBV14 and TRBJ2-1; 7 bases map to TRBD1. The receptor was derived from a man aged 50 to 59 who received an inactivated influenza vaccine. Written as DNA, the CDR3 is TGTGCCAGCAGCCCACAGGGGCCCAGCTACAATGAGCAGTTCTTC. Protein product: CASSPQGPSYNEQFF.